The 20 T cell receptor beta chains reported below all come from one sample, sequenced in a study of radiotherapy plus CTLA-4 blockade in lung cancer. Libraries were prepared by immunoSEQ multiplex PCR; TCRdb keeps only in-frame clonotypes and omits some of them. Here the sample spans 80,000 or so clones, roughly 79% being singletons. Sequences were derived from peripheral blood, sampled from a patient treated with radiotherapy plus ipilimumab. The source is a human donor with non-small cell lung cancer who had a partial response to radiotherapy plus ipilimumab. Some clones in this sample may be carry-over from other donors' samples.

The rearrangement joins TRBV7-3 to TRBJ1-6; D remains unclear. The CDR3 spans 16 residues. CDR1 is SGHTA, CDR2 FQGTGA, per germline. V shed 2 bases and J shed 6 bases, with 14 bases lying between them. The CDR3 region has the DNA TGTGCCAGCAGCTTAGAGGGAAGGTCTCTTAATTCACCCCTCCACTTT. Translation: CASSLEGRSLNSPLHF. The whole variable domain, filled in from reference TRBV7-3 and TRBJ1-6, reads GAGVSQTPSNKVTEKGKYVELRCDPISGHTALYWYRQSLGQGPEFLIYFQGTGAADDSGLPNDRFFAVRPEGSVSTLKIQRTERGDSAVYLCASSLEGRSLNSPLHFGNGTRLTVT.

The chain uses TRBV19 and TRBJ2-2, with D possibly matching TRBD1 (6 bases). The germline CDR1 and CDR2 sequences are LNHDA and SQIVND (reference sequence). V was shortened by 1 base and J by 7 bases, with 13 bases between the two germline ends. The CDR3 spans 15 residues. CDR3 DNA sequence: TGTGCCAGTAGTATAGTCGGACAGAGTCACGGGGAGCTGTTTTTT. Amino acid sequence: CASSIVGQSHGELFF. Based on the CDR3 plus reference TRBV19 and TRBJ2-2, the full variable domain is DGGITQSPKYLFRKEGQNVTLSCEQNLNHDAMYWYRQDPGQGLRLIYYSQIVNDFQKGDIAEGYSVSREKKESFPLTVTSAQKNPTAFYLCASSIVGQSHGELFFGEGSRLTVL.

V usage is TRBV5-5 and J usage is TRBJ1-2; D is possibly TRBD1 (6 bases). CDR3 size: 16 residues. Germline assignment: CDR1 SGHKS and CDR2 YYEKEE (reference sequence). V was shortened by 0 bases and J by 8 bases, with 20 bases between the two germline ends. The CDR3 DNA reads TGTGCCAGCAGCTTGGGAGCCACGTCGGGCCAGGGGGGCTACACCTTC. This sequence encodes CASSLGATSGQGGYTF. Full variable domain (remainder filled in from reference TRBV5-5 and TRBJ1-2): DAGVTQSPTHLIKTRGQQVTLRCSPISGHKSVSWYQQVLGQGPQFIFQYYEKEERGRGNFPDRFSARQFPNYSSELNVNALLLGDSALYLCASSLGATSGQGGYTFGSGTRLTVV.

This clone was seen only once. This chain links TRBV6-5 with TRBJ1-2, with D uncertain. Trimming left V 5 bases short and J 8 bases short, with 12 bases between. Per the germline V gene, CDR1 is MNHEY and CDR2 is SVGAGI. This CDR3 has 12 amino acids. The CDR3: CASSTVPNGYTF. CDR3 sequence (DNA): TGTGCCAGCAGTACGGTACCCAACGGCTACACCTTC.

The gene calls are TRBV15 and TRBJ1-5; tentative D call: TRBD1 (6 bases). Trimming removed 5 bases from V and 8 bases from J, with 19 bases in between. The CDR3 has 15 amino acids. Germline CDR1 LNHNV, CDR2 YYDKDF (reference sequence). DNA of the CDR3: TGTGCCACCAGCGAAGGGGGGGGCATTCAGAAGCCCCAGCATTTT. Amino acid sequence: CATSEGGGIQKPQHF. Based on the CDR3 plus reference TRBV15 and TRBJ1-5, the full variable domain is DAMVIQNPRYQVTQFGKPVTLSCSQTLNHNVMYWYQQKSSQAPKLLFHYYDKDFNNEADTPDNFQSRRPNTSFCFLDIRSPGLGDTAMYLCATSEGGGIQKPQHFGDGTRLSIL.

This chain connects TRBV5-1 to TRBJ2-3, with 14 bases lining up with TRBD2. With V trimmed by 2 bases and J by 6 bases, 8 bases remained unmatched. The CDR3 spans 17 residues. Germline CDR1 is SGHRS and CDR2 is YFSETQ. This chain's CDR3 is CASSLLTSGGAKDTQYF. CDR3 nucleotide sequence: TGCGCCAGCAGCTTATTGACTAGCGGGGGGGCGAAGGATACGCAGTATTTT.

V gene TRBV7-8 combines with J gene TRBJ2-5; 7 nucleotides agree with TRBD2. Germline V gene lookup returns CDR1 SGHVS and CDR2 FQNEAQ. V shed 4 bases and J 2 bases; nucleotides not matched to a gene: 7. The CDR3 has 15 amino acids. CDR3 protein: CASSSGRKGQETQYF. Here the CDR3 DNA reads TGTGCCAGCAGCTCCGGGAGGAAAGGACAAGAGACCCAGTACTTC.

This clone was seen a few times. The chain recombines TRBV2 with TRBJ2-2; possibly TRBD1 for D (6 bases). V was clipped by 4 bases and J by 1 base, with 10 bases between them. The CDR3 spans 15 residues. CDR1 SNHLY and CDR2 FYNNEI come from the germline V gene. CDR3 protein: CASSAGTLNTGELFF. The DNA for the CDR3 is TGTGCCAGCAGTGCCGGGACACTGAACACCGGGGAGCTGTTTTTT.

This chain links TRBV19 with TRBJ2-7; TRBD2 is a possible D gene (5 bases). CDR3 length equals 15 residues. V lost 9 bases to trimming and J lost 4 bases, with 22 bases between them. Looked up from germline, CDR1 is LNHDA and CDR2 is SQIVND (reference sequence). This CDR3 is CASRSGDNYLYEQYF. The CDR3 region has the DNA TGTGCCAGCCGAAGCGGAGATAACTACCTATACGAGCAGTACTTC.

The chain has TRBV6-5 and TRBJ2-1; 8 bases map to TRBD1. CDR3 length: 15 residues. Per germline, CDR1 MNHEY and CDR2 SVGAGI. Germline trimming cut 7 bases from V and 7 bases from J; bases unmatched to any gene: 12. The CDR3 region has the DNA TGTGCCAGCACCCCCGATTGGACAGGGCGGAATGAGCAGTTCTTC. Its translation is CASTPDWTGRNEQFF.

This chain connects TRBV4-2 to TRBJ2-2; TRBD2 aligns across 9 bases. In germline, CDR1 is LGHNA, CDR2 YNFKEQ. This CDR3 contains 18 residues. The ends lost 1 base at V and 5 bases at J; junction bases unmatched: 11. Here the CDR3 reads CASSQGELSGGRTGELFF. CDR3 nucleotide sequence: TGTGCCAGCAGCCAAGGAGAGTTAAGCGGGGGGAGAACCGGGGAGCTGTTTTTT.

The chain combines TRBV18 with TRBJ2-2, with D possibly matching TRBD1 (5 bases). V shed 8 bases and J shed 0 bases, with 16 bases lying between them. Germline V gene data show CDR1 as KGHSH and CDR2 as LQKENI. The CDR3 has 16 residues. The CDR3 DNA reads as TGTGCCAGCCGACACCAAGTACAGGCGAACACCGGGGAGCTGTTTTTT. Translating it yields CASRHQVQANTGELFF.

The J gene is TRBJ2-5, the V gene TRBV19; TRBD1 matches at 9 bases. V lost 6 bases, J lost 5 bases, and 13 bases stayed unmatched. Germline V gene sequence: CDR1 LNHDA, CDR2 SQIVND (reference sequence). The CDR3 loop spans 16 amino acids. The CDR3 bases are TGTGCCAGTAGCAGCAGTGGGACAGGGTCTTGGGAGACCCAGTACTTC. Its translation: CASSSSGTGSWETQYF.

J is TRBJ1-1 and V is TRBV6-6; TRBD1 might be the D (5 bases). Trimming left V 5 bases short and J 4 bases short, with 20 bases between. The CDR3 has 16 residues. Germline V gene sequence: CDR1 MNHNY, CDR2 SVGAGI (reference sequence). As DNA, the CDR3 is TGTGCCAGCAGTCCCCTCGCCCAAAGGGGCAGCACTGAAGCTTTCTTT. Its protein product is CASSPLAQRGSTEAFF.

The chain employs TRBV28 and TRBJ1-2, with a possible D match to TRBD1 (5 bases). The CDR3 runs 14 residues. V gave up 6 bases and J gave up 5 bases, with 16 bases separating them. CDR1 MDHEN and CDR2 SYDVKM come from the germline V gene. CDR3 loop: CASRERGRAYGYTF. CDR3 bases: TGTGCCAGCAGGGAAAGGGGCCGCGCTTATGGCTACACCTTC.

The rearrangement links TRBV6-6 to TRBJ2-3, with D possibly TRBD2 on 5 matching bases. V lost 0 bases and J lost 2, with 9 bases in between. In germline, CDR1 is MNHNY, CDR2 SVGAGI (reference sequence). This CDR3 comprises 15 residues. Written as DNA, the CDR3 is TGTGCCAGCAGTTACTCCCGGGGAGTCACAGATACGCAGTATTTT. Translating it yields CASSYSRGVTDTQYF.

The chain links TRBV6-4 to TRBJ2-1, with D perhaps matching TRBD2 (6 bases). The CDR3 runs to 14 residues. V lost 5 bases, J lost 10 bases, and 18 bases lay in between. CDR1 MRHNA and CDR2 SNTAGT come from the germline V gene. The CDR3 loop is CASSLTSSPEEQFF. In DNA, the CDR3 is TGTGCCAGCAGTTTAACTAGCAGTCCGGAAGAGCAGTTCTTC.

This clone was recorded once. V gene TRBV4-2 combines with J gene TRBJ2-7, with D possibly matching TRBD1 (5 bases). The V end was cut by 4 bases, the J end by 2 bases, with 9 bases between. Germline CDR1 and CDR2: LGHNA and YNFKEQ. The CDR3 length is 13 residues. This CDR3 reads CASSPDMAYEQYF. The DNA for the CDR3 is TGTGCCAGCAGCCCGGACATGGCCTACGAGCAGTACTTC.

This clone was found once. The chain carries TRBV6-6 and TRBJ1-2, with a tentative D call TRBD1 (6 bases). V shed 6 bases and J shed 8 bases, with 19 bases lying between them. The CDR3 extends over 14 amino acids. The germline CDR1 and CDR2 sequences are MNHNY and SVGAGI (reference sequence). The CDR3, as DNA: TGTGCCAGCAGAAACTCCGGGACAAGTGGCGGCTACACCTTC. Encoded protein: CASRNSGTSGGYTF.

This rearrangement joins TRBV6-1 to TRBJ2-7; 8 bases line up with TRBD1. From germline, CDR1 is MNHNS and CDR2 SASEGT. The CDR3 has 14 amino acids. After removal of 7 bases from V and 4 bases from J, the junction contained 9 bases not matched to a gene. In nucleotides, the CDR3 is TGTGCCAGCATAAGAGGACAGGGTCATTACGAGCAGTACTTC. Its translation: CASIRGQGHYEQYF.